This note documents a single T cell receptor (beta chain) sequence. The data were obtained in a study of blood T cell repertoires in COVID-19. Looking at the study overall: PBMCs, B-cell-depleted T cells, or T cells were the source of the cDNA or gDNA that made up the material.

Per germline, CDR1 SGHNT and CDR2 YENEEA. This CDR3 has 14 amino acids. Deletions cut 4 bases from V and 6 bases from J, with 12 bases between. The study recruited exposed participants who had met a COVID-19 case within 2 weeks before entry. Authors' analysis steps: Amplification with reference gene primers provided the estimates of nucleated cell counts. Produced via immunoSEQ multiplex PCR; TCRdb's table is partial and in-frame only. V and J calls plus clone size are reproduced from that table; the DNA served to infer D and trimming. Found here are 130,000 to 150,000 clones, roughly 84% of them singletons; the top ten hold around 5.4%.

The sequenced material came from PBMCs or T cells enriched from blood (not recorded which). The gene calls are TRBV11-3 and TRBJ2-2; D is unclear. This clonotype was sampled from a woman aged 45-60 years who had been exposed to COVID-19. Here the CDR3 reads CASSSPRAAGELFF. CDR3 in DNA: TGTGCCAGCAGCTCCCCGAGAGCTGCCGGGGAGCTGTTTTTT.